This TCR beta chain is from a study of identical twins (TCRdb year 2016). Regarding the study in general: To test whether fetal clonotypes persist, this study deep-sequenced TCR alpha and beta repertoires from monozygotic twins, from unrelated adults of various ages, and from cord blood. Replicate twin experiments were performed at different times using different library preparation protocols to rule out contamination. What the work shows at the level of the full study, not this receptor alone: Abundant cord blood beta clonotypes carried fewer insertions; young adult naive repertoires showed a weaker similar trend, while memory repertoires showed none. A weaker excess of twin sharing was found in beta out-of-frame sequences because the signal-to-noise ratio was lowered by fewer shared sequences. Because the same donors could not be followed over many years, the conclusions relied on cross-sectional statistical analysis. Invariant T cells such as MAIT and iNKT could partly confound zero-insertion analyses, though diverse VJ usage argued against this for most clonotypes. Compared with coincidental sharing between unrelated individuals, an excess of low generation-probability sequences was observed among out-of-frame TCR alpha sequences shared between twins. Out-of-frame TCR alpha sharing in monozygotic twins was systematically underestimated by recombination models, whereas sharing between unrelated individuals was in agreement with the recombination models.

Library generation was performed with 5' RACE. The reads were generated on an Illumina HiSeq 2000. Template switching added a universal primer binding site, and the final cDNA carried a unique molecular identifier that allowed TCR cDNA molecules to be counted accurately. First-strand cDNA for TCR alpha and beta chains was synthesized from specific primers in the conserved constant-segment region. To control for contamination, every cDNA library carried two barcodes: a SMART-Mk sample barcode plus Illumina barcodes. TruSeq adapter sequences, together with Illumina sample barcodes, were added in two successive PCR steps. The TCR alpha and beta cDNA libraries were sequenced on the Illumina HiSeq platform using custom primers. The original methods were these. Unique molecular identifiers were extracted from raw reads with MiGEC, and CDR3 positions were determined with MiXCR. For each individual, recombination models were inferred using an EM algorithm with the repgenHMM and IGoR tools. The analysis of shared clonotypes was done with the tcR package in R, with sharing normalized by the product of cloneset sizes. To study raw recombination free of thymic and clonal selection effects, out-of-frame nonproductive sequences were analyzed. The raw public reads went through TCRdb reprocessing: fastp at Q25, MiXCR clone calling, in-frame beta chains kept. Here each entry gathers all rows of one CDR3 protein and keeps the most common genes and DNA. TCRdb assigned the V and J calls; the authors' analysis was not used. A total of 550,000 to 700,000 distinct CDR3 sequences appear in this sample, 7.5% to 10% of them only once. Of the sample, roughly 3% falls within the top ten clones.

CDR1 and CDR2 are drawn from the germline V gene: MNHEY, SVGAGI. The CDR3, from cysteine to phenylalanine, totals 19 residues. Solely the CDR3 DNA is kept, with 57 bases framed from the first base. Trimming takes 0 bases from V and 0 bases from J, and the germline ends sit 18 bases apart. There are a few counts of this clonotype. No cognate antigen has been identified for it. No per-base quality is available; no much larger clone lies one base away. Every donor in the study was a healthy Caucasian. The twin cohort comprised three pairs of female monozygotic twins, all aged roughly 18 to 30 years. RNA for TCR libraries was isolated from peripheral blood mononuclear cells. These sequences were also reported in another study, on yellow fever vaccine responses in identical twins. The second paper states: According to the authors, the vaccine-induced T cell response in identical twins seemed to be partly convergent and partly specific to each individual. Focusing on identical twins, the study followed the T cell clones that responded to the vaccine, and did so with precision.

Sequences were obtained from PBMCs. The sequence joins TRBV6-5 to TRBJ2-1; no confident D gene assignment can be made. The origin of this receptor is a woman younger than 35 in good health. The CDR3 has the sequence CASSYSNVWTPSSYNEQFF. The bases are TGTGCCAGCAGTTACTCGAATGTTTGGACCCCGAGCTCCTACAATGAGCAGTTCTTC.